This T cell receptor beta chain was obtained from a study of T cells after yellow fever vaccination (dated by TCRdb to the late 2010s). Context from the whole study: The SMART-Seq v4 Ultra Low Input RNA kit was used to prepare libraries from fractions with low cell numbers. To follow T-cell clones before and after primary and booster YFV17D yellow fever vaccination, bulk TCR alpha and beta repertoires were sequenced over time. Two healthy male donors, one aged 18 to 30 and one aged 30 to 40 years, made up the cohort. Bulk PBMC replicates and cell subsets were isolated from blood drawn at multiple timepoints before and after both primary and secondary immunization. Results and caveats for the whole study, not just this receptor: Compared with the primary T-cell response, the secondary T-cell response was weaker but faster, peaking on day 5 rather than day 15. After the booster, most of the clones that had expanded following primary vaccination were detected again (roughly 96% of CD4 and roughly nine tenths of CD8), which suggests that memory was broadly maintained. Because only a couple of donors were included in the study, the extent to which the findings can be generalized is limited. A small share of clonotypes occurred in both CD4 and CD8 compartments, likely arising from convergent recombination. FACS-sorted repertoires could contain abundant contaminating clonotypes from the bulk population, so computational filtering was required.

What the treatment or condition label conveys for this sample: live attenuated yellow fever vaccine strain. At each blood-draw timepoint, two biological replicates of bulk PBMCs were collected. PBMCs were isolated from peripheral blood using a standard Ficoll-Paque protocol. TriZol was used to extract RNA from bulk PBMCs, CD4 and CD8 fractions, and dextramer-positive and dextramer-negative fractions. A remark on this clonotype: The antigen this receptor binds is unknown. One base away there is no much larger clone; base qualities are not given.

The germline V gene encodes CDR1 LGHDT and CDR2 YNNKEL (reference sequence). Measured from the cysteine to the phenylalanine, the CDR3 is 14 residues long. Here the CDR3 DNA is all that survives: 42 bases in frame from base 1. V was cut back by 0 bases and J by 8 bases, leaving a gap of 13 bases between them. Synthesis of TCR cDNA relied on 5'RACE template switching, a step that introduced a universal primer site along with unique molecular identifiers. cDNA synthesis was primed from both the TCR alpha and TCR beta constant segments. Library amplification involved two PCR steps, and the second step added sample barcodes and sequencing adapters. Sequencing of libraries was done on Illumina HiSeq 2500 (2x100 bp) or NovaSeq (2x150 bp). Processing in the source paper ran as follows. Reads were demultiplexed and collapsed into UMI consensus sequences with MIGEC, and V(D)J alignment was performed with MiXCR. Vaccine-responding clonotypes were defined with edgeR using replicate PBMC samples, requiring FDR below 0.01 and a log2 fold change above 5 up to day 15. Each bulk clonotype received a CD4 or CD8 identity based on whether the sequenced CD4 or CD8 repertoire contained that clonotype at higher abundance. Using fastp at Q25 and MiXCR, TCRdb reprocessed the public reads and kept productive beta chains. Every CDR3 protein is listed once, alongside the most common genes and DNA of its rows. The authors' filters were not applied to this entry. The sample table holds fewer than 400,000 distinct CDR3 sequences, of which 6% to 8% were seen once. Of the sample, over 12% is held by the ten largest clones.

This sequence originates from a man aged 30 to 45 who received the YFV17D yellow fever vaccine. The rearrangement combines TRBV3-1 with TRBJ1-2, with the D gene call left open. Sample: PBMCs, taken 5 days after the yellow fever booster vaccination. CDR3 protein: CASSQDSEARGYTF. The nucleotide sequence reads as follows: TGTGCCAGCAGCCAAGATTCGGAGGCGCGGGGCTACACCTTC.